This record looks at one TCR beta chain sequence and its context. It has no known antigen specificity. Per-base qualities were not stored, and no clone one base away is much larger. Participants in the prospective study were enrolled through a virtual design, were aged 18 to 89 years, and lived in 24 United States geographic areas. To assign participants to cohorts, the prospective study relied on clinical history that participants themselves reported in a screening survey and a study questionnaire. Each participant in the prospective study had whole blood, serum and a nasopharyngeal or oropharyngeal swab collected by mobile phlebotomists. Participants in the prospective study had the option to provide additional blood draws and questionnaires over a roughly 2-month period. Prospective study blood samples were shipped either frozen or at room temperature before DNA extraction. The immunoSEQ Assay, a bias-controlled multiplex PCR, was used to amplify TCRbeta CDR3 regions from genomic DNA. On the study's bioinformatics: The number of nucleated cells in each sample was estimated from the amplification of reference gene primers within the assay. To quantify the absolute abundance of each unique TCRbeta CDR3 rearrangement, sequence reads were collapsed and filtered. For each sample, productive Simpson clonality was calculated by taking the square root of Simpson's diversity index across productive rearrangements. The table comes from immuneACCESS by way of TCRdb, which keeps in-frame sequences with V and J called. Part of the clones is missing from these tables; in studies checked, under half for an unresolved V gene and the rest for unknown reasons. From that table come the V and J calls and clone size; the DNA was used to work out D and trimming. For this sample there are roughly 160,000 clones; roughly 78% appear just once. The ten largest make up 15% to 20% of the sample.

The sample is drawn from a study of blood T cell repertoires in COVID-19 (dated by TCRdb to the early 2020s). About the study as a whole: For ImmuneRACE Cohort 3, a participant was defined as recovered based on two consecutive negative NP/OP PCR tests, clearance by a healthcare professional, or resolution of symptoms. Samples were obtained from the ongoing ImmuneRACE study (first 160 participants) and from some 1,300 subjects provided by 6 global collaborators. Subjects who had been exposed to COVID-19, were actively infected with it, or had recovered from it provided the deeply sampled blood TCRbeta repertoires that made up the dataset. A freely available public database, intended as a resource for researchers studying the immune response to SARS-CoV-2, is where the repertoires were released. Where HLA class I and class II types were available, the types were taken from metadata supplied by the sample provider, not from assay-based typing. Collaborator samples came from the United States, Italy and Spain and covered acute and convalescent phases of COVID-19. The sample metadata nearly always contained a de-identified subject ID, COVID-19 status, age in years and sex. The prospective study material was composed of cDNA or gDNA derived from T cells, B-cell-depleted T cells, or PBMCs. What the study reported, not specific to this receptor: Clinical and demographic metadata were provided uncurated, with the amount varying by source and participant.

The TCR sequence derives from a woman in her 70s in a cohort exposed to, infected with or recovered from COVID-19 (not recorded which). Sequenced material: PBMCs or T cells enriched from blood (not recorded which).

The bases read TGTGCCAGCCTCTCACAGGGCTTGTTGGGCGGCTACACCTTC. Its protein is CASLSQGLLGGYTF. Recombination linked TRBV28 to TRBJ1-2; the D region possibly corresponds to TRBD1 (6 bases align). For CDR1 and CDR2, the germline V gene lists MDHEN and SYDVKM. Relative to germline, V is 8 bases shorter and J is 8 bases shorter, with 21 bases between their ends. Spanning cysteine to phenylalanine, the CDR3 consists of 14 amino acids. The entry retains the CDR3 DNA only, 42 bases that are in frame from base 1.